The T cell receptor beta chain under discussion was sequenced for a study of tumor-infiltrating lymphocytes in primary liver carcinoma. Findings and caveats of the study: Pairs of tumor regions overlapped more than tumor-adjacent and tumor-blood pairs did.

A primer in the constant region served to generate TCR beta cDNA from 500 ng of total RNA. Modified slightly, ARM-PCR produced TCR beta libraries over three nested multiplex PCR rounds. TRBV1-TRBV30 forward primers and a C-beta reverse primer were used in the first two PCR rounds, which each ran for about 11 cycles. In TCRdb, the multiplex PCR reads were re-called with MiXCR into one record per CDR3 protein. The table lists under 90,000 distinct CDR3 sequences, approximately 72% of them singletons. The length of the CDR3 is 16 residues. Germline CDR1 is SEHNR and CDR2 is FQNEAQ (reference sequence). Trimming left V 5 bases short and J 7 bases short, with 21 bases between. This clonotype was detected ten times or more. What it recognizes is unknown. RNA and DNA were co-extracted from around 20-30 mg of unsorted bulk tissue.

Input material: liver tumor tissue from sampling region 1. As to subset: tumor region T1, superior pole. The genes are TRBV7-9 and TRBJ2-1, with a weak D call TRBD2 (5 bases). This clonotype was sampled from a middle-aged man with primary liver carcinoma and hepatitis B virus infection. The CDR3 DNA reads as TGTGCCAGCAGCCCGTTCGAGGGTGTGTCGGGGAATGAGCAGTTCTTC. The encoded protein is CASSPFEGVSGNEQFF. Combining the CDR3 with reference TRBV7-9 and TRBJ2-1 gives the whole variable domain DTGVSQNPRHKITKRGQNVTFRCDPISEHNRLYWYRQTLGQGPEFLTYFQNEAQLEKSRLLSDRFSAERPKGSFSTLEIQRTEQGDSAMYLCASSPFEGVSGNEQFFGPGTRLTVL.